This TCR beta chain is drawn from a study of blood T cell repertoires in COVID-19. CDR3 length equals 14 residues. Germline values: CDR1 SNHLY, CDR2 FYNNEI. V lost 3 bases and J lost 11, with 16 bases in between. Donors in Cohort 3 counted as recovered after two negative PCRs, clearance, or symptom resolution. Per the authors' pipeline: From reference gene primer amplification, estimates of nucleated cell counts were derived. Measured with immunoSEQ multiplex PCR; TCRdb has only the in-frame clones, and not every one. The DNA gave D and trimming, while V, J and clone size come from that table. Altogether about 390,000 clones are present, just under 90% being singletons, with the ten largest covering about 10%.

Sequencing was done on a sample of PBMCs or T cells enriched from blood (not recorded which). The chain couples TRBV2 to TRBJ1-4; D perhaps matches TRBD1 (6 bases). This sequence was found in a woman between 50 and 59 years old who had recovered from COVID-19. CDR3 DNA: TGTGCCAGCAGTGAGACGGGGGGCGCGGGGAAACTGTTTTTT. Amino acids: CASSETGGAGKLFF. The full variable domain, its missing parts supplied by reference TRBV2 and TRBJ1-4, is EPEVTQTPSHQVTQMGQEVILRCVPISNHLYFYWYRQILGQKVEFLVSFYNNEISEKSEIFDDQFSVERPDGSNFTLKIRSTKLEDSAMYFCASSETGGAGKLFFGSGTQLSVL.